The 2 T cell receptor beta chains presented below share a single source sample, sequenced in a study of CD4 T cells in relation to SARS-CoV-2 and coronaviruses. Generated by immunoSEQ multiplex PCR, the TCRdb table keeps only in-frame clones and is missing some. The sample holds tens of thousands of clones, roughly 90% seen once. Sequencing used memory CD4+ T cells from PBMCs. The receptors were gathered from an adult with COVID-19.

The chain carries TRBV2 and TRBJ1-2; D is possibly TRBD1 (5 bases). V lost 2 bases and J lost 4, with 20 bases in between. The CDR3 totals 17 residues. Germline V gene lookup returns CDR1 SNHLY and CDR2 FYNNEI. In DNA, the CDR3 is TGTGCCAGCAGTGAAAGCGGGACCGGAGGCGTGGGCTATGGCTACACCTTC. Its protein product is CASSESGTGGVGYGYTF. Full variable domain (rest looked up from reference TRBV2 and TRBJ1-2): EPEVTQTPSHQVTQMGQEVILRCVPISNHLYFYWYRQILGQKVEFLVSFYNNEISEKSEIFDDQFSVERPDGSNFTLKIRSTKLEDSAMYFCASSESGTGGVGYGYTFGSGTRLTVV.

This clone was counted once. This chain connects TRBV20-1 to TRBJ2-5; D might be TRBD2 (5 bases). Per the germline V gene, CDR1 is DFQATT and CDR2 is SNEGSKA (reference sequence). The CDR3 sequence is 12 residues long. V was trimmed by 3 bases and J by 2 bases, leaving 7 bases between them. The CDR3 sequence is CSASREQETQYF. The CDR3 DNA reads TGCAGTGCTAGTAGGGAGCAAGAGACCCAGTACTTC.